This T cell receptor beta chain emerged from a study of early T cells in non-severe SARS-CoV-2 infection. Background on the study: Unsorted whole blood bulk RNA was sequenced, with unpaired chains.

As part of library construction, unique molecular identifiers were attached to individual cDNA molecules. MiXCR, applied by TCRdb to the 5' RACE reads, yields one record per CDR3 protein. Of 20,000 to 25,000 distinct CDR3 sequences detected, nearly 5% appear once; the ten largest clones hold around 6.3%. The CDR3 is made up of 14 amino acids. The V gene lost 1 base and the J gene lost 8 bases, with 14 bases spanning the gap. Germline V gives CDR1 SGHVS, CDR2 FQNEAQ. Whole-study findings and limits: Anti-spike CD8 specificities were favored by VDJdb matching, whose results missed private and CD4 specificities.

This clonotype was detected only a few times. Its cognate antigen is unknown. The sequence derives from an adult who was a healthcare worker with PCR-confirmed SARS-CoV-2 infection or an uninfected control (not recorded which). Source material: whole blood. The chain recombines TRBV7-8 with TRBJ1-2; D is uncertain. CDR3 amino acids: CASSLDSPPGGYTF. DNA for the CDR3: TGTGCCAGCAGCTTAGATAGTCCACCCGGGGGCTACACCTTC.